This T cell receptor (beta chain) was found in a study of molecular identifiers for immune sequencing clone quantification (dated by TCRdb to between 2018 and 2020). In the study overall: For a replicate experiment, RNA from roughly 18,000 or 92,000 naive CD8 T cells was divided into five aliquots, and four of the five aliquots were sequenced. This methods study benchmarked molecular-identifier clustering-based TCR repertoire sequencing (MIDCIRS) and TCR RNA copy counting, using CD8 T cells to do so.

This clonotype was found a few times. No antigen is known for it. The record has no base qualities; no much larger clone is one base away. Findings and caveats that apply to the study as a whole: Highly expanded clone sizes could be underestimated if identical TCR molecules share a barcode. Modeling gave about three recovered TCR RNA copies per cell versus around 10 by digital PCR, implying around 33% capture efficiency. Even against a background of one million naive CD8 T cells, spiked-in Jurkat TCR RNA amounting to a single cell's worth was reported to be detectable. The naive libraries included spiked-in Jurkat TCR RNA (about ten copies' worth), and this Jurkat TCR RNA is not part of the donor repertoire. Clones above 20 RNA copies held over 98% of molecules in CMV-specific effector cells but under 1% in naive cells. When barcode sub-clustering was left out, chimeric consensus sequences inflated TCR diversity, with chimeras reaching as high as 47%.

Including cysteine and phenylalanine, the CDR3 has 17 amino acids. CDR3 DNA is the only sequence kept; it has 51 bases, read in frame from the first base. Trimming removed 3 bases from V and 4 bases from J; the gene matches leave 12 bases unexplained. Library prep was done by PCR. Reads for this sample came from a NextSeq 500. Bulk TCR libraries were made following a previously described method, with the TCR primers given in Table S5. Total RNA was purified with the Qiagen AllPrep DNA/RNA kit. Before any analysis, reads coming from multiple sequencing runs of the same library were combined into one pool. On the authors' methods: Reads were retained only if an exact TCR constant sequence was present, and the retained reads were trimmed to 150 nt and grouped according to their 12-nt molecular barcodes. Reads inside each barcode group were sub-clustered using a 15% Levenshtein threshold, and a quality-weighted consensus sequence was constructed for each RNA molecule. Non-functional sequences were removed, as were lower-count sequences one edit away from another. Based on fitting two negative binomial distributions, any barcode sub-cluster with under 20% of the maximum read count was discarded. TCRdb passed the public sequencing reads through fastp at Q25 and MiXCR, retaining productive beta sequences. Every entry covers one CDR3 protein and lists the most common genes and DNA from its rows. In this record, the V and J calls reflect TCRdb's handling and not the investigators' own analysis. Recorded for this sample are about 630,000 distinct CDR3 sequences; 25% of them occurred a single time. The top ten clonotypes cover roughly 0.83% of the sample.

Naive CD8 T cell libraries were made from about 20,000 to 1,000,000 sorted cells using 10%, 30% or 50% of purified RNA. Naive CD8 T cells were FACS-sorted as CD8+CD4-CCR7+CD45RA+ on a BD FACSAria II into RLT Plus buffer. Detection sensitivity was tested by spiking Jurkat RNA equal to roughly ten TCR copies' worth into samples containing roughly 18,000-1,000,000 naive CD8 T cells. Enrichment of CD8 T cells was done with RosetteSep CD8+ T Cell Enrichment Cocktail plus Ficoll-Paque, and ACK red cell lysis came afterward. The chain uses TRBV12-3 or TRBV12-4 and TRBJ2-1, and TRBD1 aligns with 7 junction nucleotides. The TCR sequence derives from a human donor in good health. Some libraries in this study had Jurkat cell RNA spiked in. The sequenced sample consisted of naive CD8+ T cells from blood, with Jurkat cell RNA spiked in. Interpreted using the paper, the cell subset or site label stands for: FACS-sorted CD8+CD4-CCR7+CD45RA+ naive T cells. The CDR3 here reads CASSFPAGGGDYNEQFF. The nucleotide sequence reads as follows: TGTGCCAGCAGTTTCCCCGCAGGGGGTGGGGATTACAATGAGCAGTTCTTC.